Listed here are 11 T cell receptor beta chains from one sample, sequenced in a study of cytomegalovirus exposure and HLA in healthy donors. The primer mix had 60 Vbeta and 13 Jbeta primers. Profiled with immunoSEQ multiplex PCR; TCRdb holds only in-frame clones, not every one. The repertoire consists of 85,000 to 100,000 clones, with approximately 57% occurring once and the leading ten covering around 6.3%. Sequencing was carried out using PBMCs. These receptors came from a woman aged 25-40 years in good health and CMV-seronegative.

V usage is TRBV2 and J usage is TRBJ2-1, with D possibly being TRBD2 (5 bases). The CDR3 is made up of 14 amino acids. Germline V CDR1 and CDR2: SNHLY, FYNNEI. The V gene lost 9 bases and the J gene lost 4 bases, with 16 bases spanning the gap. DNA for the CDR3: TGTGCCAGGCTCGGCTCGGGGTCTTACAATGAGCAGTTCTTC. Translating it yields CARLGSGSYNEQFF.

The chain recombines TRBV11-3 with TRBJ2-1; 9 nucleotides line up with TRBD1. This CDR3 region has 14 residues. Germline V gene data show CDR1 as SGHNT and CDR2 as YENEEA. J was trimmed by 5 bases and V by 1 base; bases with no gene match: 0. In DNA, the CDR3 is TGTGCCAGCAGCTTAGGGGACAGGGACAATGAGCAGTTCTTC. Protein sequence: CASSLGDRDNEQFF.

This chain uses TRBV25-1 with TRBJ1-2; tentatively, D is TRBD1 (5 bases). Germline CDR1 and CDR2: MGHDK and SYGVNS. This CDR3 spans 15 amino acids. V lost 6 bases to trimming and J lost 5 bases, with 19 bases between them. CDR3 in DNA: TGTGCCAGCAGCGGACCAGGGTTGGTATGGTATGGCTACACCTTC. Encoded protein: CASSGPGLVWYGYTF.

The chain recombines TRBV6-6 with TRBJ1-1; D is ambiguous. The V end was cut by 0 bases, the J end by 3 bases, with 11 bases between. The CDR3 is 15 amino acids. CDR1 and CDR2 (germline): MNHNY, SVGAGI (reference sequence). The CDR3 sequence is CASSYSSPADTEAFF. In DNA, the CDR3 is TGTGCCAGCAGTTACTCAAGCCCGGCGGACACTGAAGCTTTCTTT.

The J gene is TRBJ2-5, the V gene TRBV10-2; 7 bases are a match to TRBD1. The closer fit of TRBJ2-7 to the DNA end suggests the J call may be wrong. The germline CDR1 and CDR2 sequences are WSHSY and SAAADI. This CDR3 spans 12 amino acids. The CDR3 sequence: CASGTNRGEQYF. In DNA form, the CDR3 reads TGCGCCAGCGGTACCAACAGGGGCGAGCAGTACTTC.

The chain uses TRBV6-6 and TRBJ2-5; weak D call: TRBD1 (6 bases). Germline V gene sequence: CDR1 MNHNY, CDR2 SVGAGI (reference sequence). V was shortened by 2 bases and J by 5 bases, with 18 bases between the two germline ends. CDR3 length: 16 residues. The chain's CDR3 is CASSYLRDTFLETQYF. The CDR3 DNA is TGTGCCAGCAGTTACCTAAGGGACACCTTTCTGGAGACCCAGTACTTC.

This clone was detected once. The chain carries TRBV14 and TRBJ1-1; TRBD1 matches 7 bases. There are 18 residues in the CDR3. The junction had 13 bases not matched to a gene; V was cut back by 3 bases and J by 0 bases. Germline loops: CDR1 SGHDN, CDR2 FVKESK. The CDR3 DNA sequence: TGTGCCAGCAGCCAGGGTTACAGGGGAAGCCGAATGAACACTGAAGCTTTCTTT. Translation: CASSQGYRGSRMNTEAFF.

This rearrangement joins TRBV6-1 to TRBJ1-1; D is uncertain. From germline, CDR1 is MNHNS and CDR2 SASEGT. Between the trimmed V and J ends, which lost 6 bases and 3 bases, there was a span of 14 bases. The CDR3 covers 14 residues. The CDR3 here is CASRDGVVDTEAFF. The CDR3 nucleotides read TGTGCCAGCAGAGACGGGGTAGTGGACACTGAAGCTTTCTTT.

V is TRBV29-1 and J is TRBJ2-3, with 8 bases identical to TRBD2. From germline, CDR1 is SQVTM and CDR2 ANQGSEA. V trimming: 4 bases; J trimming: 2 bases; junction bases outside the gene matches: 5. The CDR3 runs to 14 residues. The DNA of the CDR3 is TGCAGCGTTGCAGCGGGAGTTACCACAGATACGCAGTATTTT. This gives the protein CSVAAGVTTDTQYF.

This rearrangement joins TRBV5-1 to TRBJ2-5, with TRBD2 matching over 7 bases. CDR3 size: 13 residues. V gave up 0 bases and J gave up 6 bases; unmatched junction bases: 2. Germline V lookup: CDR1 SGHRS, CDR2 YFSETQ. CDR3 sequence: CASSLGEGKTQYF. CDR3 bases: TGCGCCAGCAGCTTGGGGGAGGGGAAGACCCAGTACTTC.

The CDR3 spells CASSERGGHTF. In DNA, the CDR3 is TGTGCCAGCAGTGAAAGGGGCGGACACACCTTC. The chain recombines TRBV25-1 with TRBJ1-2, with D maybe TRBD1 (5 bases). Between the trimmed V and J ends, which lost 2 bases and 12 bases, there was a span of 10 bases. Germline assignment: CDR1 MGHDK and CDR2 SYGVNS. This CDR3 is 11 amino acids long.